The rows below give T cell receptor beta chains drawn from one sample of a study of T cell changes during pregnancy in multiple sclerosis. Assay used: immunoSEQ multiplex PCR; TCRdb lists only in-frame clones, some missing. Altogether approximately 27,000 clones are present, approximately 92% being singletons, with the ten largest covering about 0.64%. The sample in question was CD4+ T cells from peripheral blood mononuclear cells, obtained in the first trimester of pregnancy. Receptors were obtained from a female donor with multiple sclerosis, enrolled in a pregnancy study. The CDR3 runs from the conserved cysteine through the conserved F or W.

j_call v_call cdr3_aa
TRBJ1-3 TRBV7-9 CASTDRGFPGNTIYF
TRBJ1-2 TRBV6-1 CASSRGPQGTGYTF
TRBJ2-3 TRBV7-9 CASSFGGGGTDTQYF
TRBJ1-4 TRBV7-2 CASSPGGGTNEKLFF
TRBJ1-1 TRBV7-2 CASSLGGRVLNTEAFF
TRBJ1-2 TRBV18 CASSTGTGGRSYGYTF
TRBJ2-2 TRBV7-8 CASSLAATNTGELFF
TRBJ2-7 TRBV5-1 CASSRKTGTSDEQYF
TRBJ2-5 TRBV5-1 CASSLRGGAEETQYF
TRBJ2-5 TRBV30 CAWSQTGDLQETQYF
TRBJ1-3 TRBV5-6 CASSLDGTGGNTIYF
TRBJ2-1 TRBV9 CASSADNYNEQFF
TRBJ2-1 TRBV9 CASSVGVADEQFF
TRBJ2-5 TRBV5-1 CASSFGQGATQYF